Below, 14 T cell receptor beta chains from the same sample are listed, as sequenced in a study of shared clonotypes between healthy human individuals. Only in-frame clones appear in the TCRdb table, and some are missing; sequencing was by immunoSEQ multiplex PCR. The sample holds approximately 2.4 million clones, 90% to 97% seen once. Sequencing used naive CD4+ T cells sorted from blood. Subset reported: CD45RA+ positively selected. Every receptor here comes from a man aged 18 to 35 in good health.

The CDR3 DNA reads as TGTGCCTGGAGCAAACGGGTAGGAAACTCTGGAAACACCATATATTTT. Protein product: CAWSKRVGNSGNTIYF. J is TRBJ1-3 and V is TRBV30; D is unclear. The V end was cut by 3 bases, the J end by 0 bases, with 15 bases between. The CDR3 consists of 16 residues. CDR1 GTSNPN and CDR2 SVGIG come from the germline V gene (reference sequence).

This chain links TRBV9 with TRBJ2-3; 9 bases line up with TRBD2. Germline V gene lookup returns CDR1 SGDLS and CDR2 YYNGEE. V was pared by 0 bases and J by 3 bases, with 8 bases of the junction left unmatched. There are 17 residues in the CDR3. Here the CDR3 reads CASSVVPLAGLTDTQYF. The CDR3 DNA is TGTGCCAGCAGCGTAGTCCCGCTAGCGGGATTAACAGATACGCAGTATTTT.

The chain combines TRBV27 with TRBJ2-7, with D maybe TRBD2 (5 bases). CDR1 is MNHEY and CDR2 is SMNVEV in the germline V gene (reference sequence). The CDR3 sequence is 14 residues long. Trimming pared 6 bases from V and 4 bases from J, leaving 16 bases between. The CDR3 nucleotides read TGTGCCAGCAGGGGTACCCTAGCCTCTTACGAGCAGTACTTC. This sequence encodes CASRGTLASYEQYF.

This chain joins TRBV27 and TRBJ2-7; D is uncertain. CDR1 and CDR2 from the germline V gene are MNHEY and SMNVEV (reference sequence). V was pared by 2 bases and J by 5 bases, with 19 bases between. The CDR3 contains 16 residues. The CDR3 sequence: CASSLGQTSRADEQYF. For the CDR3, the DNA is TGTGCCAGCAGTTTAGGGCAGACGTCTCGTGCTGACGAGCAGTACTTC.

This chain connects TRBV6-1 to TRBJ2-3, with 8 bases identical to TRBD2. The CDR3 spans 16 residues. Germline CDR1 reads MNHNS; CDR2 reads SASEGT. The V and J ends lost 4 bases and 1 base, in that order; junction bases with no gene match: 7. The CDR3 sequence: CASSAVQAGGTDTQYF. CDR3 in DNA: TGTGCCAGCAGTGCGGTCCAAGCGGGGGGCACAGATACGCAGTATTTT.

V and J are TRBV5-1 and TRBJ2-3, with TRBD1 as a possible D gene (5 bases). Trimming removed 2 bases at V and 6 bases at J, with 13 bases between. The CDR3 has 14 residues. CDR1 and CDR2 from the germline V gene are SGHRS and YFSETQ. The chain's CDR3 is CASSFIQGYDTQYF. DNA of the CDR3: TGCGCCAGCAGCTTCATCCAGGGTTACGATACGCAGTATTTT.

This chain links TRBV2 with TRBJ1-2; no definite D call. Germline CDR1 SNHLY, CDR2 FYNNEI. Trimming shortened V by 6 bases and J by 0 bases, and 11 bases separated the two germline ends. CDR3 size: 14 residues. The DNA for the CDR3 is TGTGCCAGCAGCGATCAGCTGACTAACTATGGCTACACCTTC. It translates to CASSDQLTNYGYTF. The full variable domain, its missing parts supplied by reference TRBV2 and TRBJ1-2, is EPEVTQTPSHQVTQMGQEVILRCVPISNHLYFYWYRQILGQKVEFLVSFYNNEISEKSEIFDDQFSVERPDGSNFTLKIRSTKLEDSAMYFCASSDQLTNYGYTFGSGTRLTVV.

The chain joins TRBV7-8 to TRBJ1-6; no definite D call. The germline gives CDR1 SGHVS, CDR2 FQNEAQ. The CDR3 spans 15 residues. Trimming took 6 bases from V and 8 from J, leaving 17 bases between them. The CDR3 region is CASSFGGSRDSPLHF. CDR3 coding DNA: TGTGCCAGCAGTTTCGGCGGGTCGAGGGATTCACCCCTCCACTTT.

V and J are TRBV2 and TRBJ1-6, with 10 bases identical to TRBD1. V dropped 6 bases and J dropped 3; count of bases not matched to a gene: 5. Looked up from germline, CDR1 is SNHLY and CDR2 is FYNNEI. This CDR3 comprises 16 residues. CDR3 sequence reads: CASRVGTGDYNSPLHF. CDR3 nucleotide sequence: TGTGCCAGCAGAGTAGGGACAGGGGACTATAATTCACCCCTCCACTTT.

The chain combines TRBV5-6 with TRBJ1-2; D is uncertain. CDR3 length: 13 amino acids. CDR1 SGHDT and CDR2 YYEEEE come from the germline V gene. Trimming took 2 bases from V and 7 from J, leaving 12 bases between them. The CDR3 DNA sequence: TGTGCCAGCAGCTTCGTGGCAAATAGTGGCTACACCTTC. Its translation is CASSFVANSGYTF.

This clone was recorded once. The chain is built from TRBV21-1 and TRBJ1-6; TRBD1, as called in the table, went unchecked against the DNA. TRBV21-1 represents a pseudogene. The CDR3 has 18 residues. The CDR3 is CASSNPPGQRFYNSPLHF. The CDR3, as DNA: TGTGCCAGCAGCAACCCCCCGGGACAGAGATTCTATAATTCACCCCTCCACTTT.

V and J are TRBV10-3 and TRBJ2-7; D unresolved. Trimming shortened V by 4 bases and J by 2 bases, and 6 bases separated the two germline ends. The CDR3 loop spans 12 amino acids. Looked up from germline, CDR1 is ENHRY and CDR2 is SYGVKD. The CDR3, as DNA: TGTGCCATCAGTGTGAAAGCCTACGAGCAGTACTTC. Encoded protein: CAISVKAYEQYF.

In its sample, this clone was seen once. The V call is TRBV6-5, the J call TRBJ2-2, with 11 bases lining up with TRBD2. V lost 2 bases to trimming and J lost 6 bases; unmatched junction nucleotides: 2. The germline CDR1 and CDR2 sequences are MNHEY and SVGAGI. The CDR3 length is 15 residues. CDR3: CASSYGSGRAGELFF. CDR3 DNA sequence: TGTGCCAGCAGTTACGGTAGCGGGAGGGCCGGGGAGCTGTTTTTT.

The CDR3 reads CASSRDQGTDTQYF. The CDR3 region has the DNA TGCGCCAGCAGCCGAGACCAGGGGACAGATACGCAGTATTTT. This chain connects TRBV4-1 to TRBJ2-3; possibly TRBD1 for D (6 bases). V was shortened by 4 bases and J by 3 bases, with 11 bases between the two germline ends. This CDR3 is built from 14 residues. CDR1 is MGHRA and CDR2 is YSYEKL in the germline V gene.